A selection of T cell receptor beta chains follows, all from one sample in a study of blood T cells in healthy people across ages. TCRdb passed the 5' RACE reads through MiXCR, listing each CDR3 protein once. The data show some 1.6 million distinct CDR3 sequences, with about 31% seen just once and approximately 10% held by the top ten. Sequencing used blood. Receptors originate from a woman in her 30s in good health. Both conserved end residues are part of each CDR3. A D gene is named only where the DNA matches it firmly. Clone size appears in some rows only: once, few, many, or a class for an expanded clone.

V gene: TRBV30
clone size: -
J gene: TRBJ2-3
D gene: TRBD2
CDR3 protein: CGGGRGGYTQYF
CDR3 DNA: TGTGGCGGGGGTAGGGGTGGCTATACGCAGTATTTT

V gene: TRBV7-2
clone size: many
J gene: TRBJ2-3
D gene: -
CDR3 protein: CASSSQGLGTDTQYF
CDR3 DNA: TGTGCCAGCAGCTCCCAGGGGCTAGGCACAGATACGCAGTATTTT

V gene: TRBV9
clone size: -
J gene: TRBJ2-3
D gene: TRBD2
CDR3 protein: CASGIQLAGGTDTQYF
CDR3 DNA: TGTGCCAGCGGCATACAATTAGCGGGGGGCACAGATACGCAGTATTTT

V gene: TRBV13
clone size: -
J gene: TRBJ2-3
D gene: -
CDR3 protein: CASSLTGELTDTQYF
CDR3 DNA: TGTGCCAGCAGCTTGACCGGGGAACTCACAGATACGCAGTATTTT

V gene: TRBV27
clone size: -
J gene: TRBJ2-1
D gene: -
CDR3 protein: CASSFTRESYNEQFF
CDR3 DNA: TGTGCCAGCAGTTTCACTCGGGAATCCTACAATGAGCAGTTCTTC

V gene: TRBV12-3/TRBV12-4
clone size: -
J gene: TRBJ1-2
D gene: TRBD1
CDR3 protein: CASSPPGQGFTGSYTF
CDR3 DNA: TGTGCCAGCAGTCCTCCGGGACAGGGTTTTACTGGTAGCTACACCTTC

V gene: TRBV14
clone size: many
J gene: TRBJ2-7
D gene: TRBD2
CDR3 protein: CASSPLAGGHEQYF
CDR3 DNA: TGTGCCAGCAGCCCACTAGCGGGAGGCCACGAGCAGTACTTC

V gene: TRBV5-6
clone size: -
J gene: TRBJ2-2
D gene: TRBD2
CDR3 protein: CASSLGGGPFIGELFF
CDR3 DNA: TGTGCCAGCAGCTTGGGCGGGGGTCCTTTCATCGGGGAGCTGTTTTTT

V gene: TRBV27
clone size: few
J gene: TRBJ1-4
D gene: -
CDR3 protein: CASSPLGRANEKLFF
CDR3 DNA: TGTGCCAGCAGTCCTCTTGGCAGAGCTAATGAAAAACTGTTTTTT

V gene: TRBV28
clone size: few
J gene: TRBJ2-5
D gene: -
CDR3 protein: CASREGFGPRTLETQYF
CDR3 DNA: TGTGCCAGCAGGGAGGGTTTCGGGCCTCGGACCCTGGAGACCCAGTACTTC

V gene: TRBV6-6
clone size: -
J gene: TRBJ2-3
D gene: -
CDR3 protein: CASSYSPPGGTDTQYF
CDR3 DNA: TGTGCCAGCAGTTACTCCCCCCCGGGGGGCACAGATACGCAGTATTTT

V gene: TRBV18
clone size: few
J gene: TRBJ1-2
D gene: TRBD1
CDR3 protein: CANSLEAGTANYGYTF
CDR3 DNA: TGTGCCAACTCGTTGGAGGCCGGGACAGCTAACTATGGCTACACCTTC

V gene: TRBV12-3/TRBV12-4
clone size: -
J gene: TRBJ2-7
D gene: TRBD1
CDR3 protein: CASSSGQGVQQYF
CDR3 DNA: TGTGCCAGCAGTTCCGGACAGGGTGTGCAGCAGTACTTC

V gene: TRBV6-5
clone size: few
J gene: TRBJ2-1
D gene: -
CDR3 protein: CASSKPGVPYNEQFF
CDR3 DNA: TGTGCCAGCAGTAAGCCGGGGGTACCCTACAATGAGCAGTTCTTC

V gene: TRBV3-1
clone size: few
J gene: TRBJ2-7
D gene: -
CDR3 protein: CASRGQQGNEQYF
CDR3 DNA: TGTGCCAGCAGGGGTCAACAAGGAAACGAGCAGTACTTC

V gene: TRBV12-3/TRBV12-4
clone size: -
J gene: TRBJ2-3
D gene: -
CDR3 protein: CASRNPEADTQYF
CDR3 DNA: TGTGCCAGCAGGAACCCAGAGGCAGATACGCAGTATTTT

V gene: TRBV7-9
clone size: -
J gene: TRBJ2-7
D gene: TRBD1
CDR3 protein: CASSLGWTGADEQYF
CDR3 DNA: TGTGCCAGCAGCTTAGGCTGGACAGGGGCCGACGAGCAGTACTTC

V gene: TRBV20-1
clone size: -
J gene: TRBJ2-1
D gene: -
CDR3 protein: CSARGAVAGSSYNEQFF
CDR3 DNA: TGCAGTGCTAGAGGTGCGGTGGCGGGTAGCTCCTACAATGAGCAGTTCTTC

V gene: TRBV29-1
clone size: few
J gene: TRBJ1-2
D gene: -
CDR3 protein: CSVEDPAGGYTF
CDR3 DNA: TGCAGCGTTGAAGATCCGGCGGGTGGCTACACCTTC

V gene: TRBV7-9
clone size: many
J gene: TRBJ1-2
D gene: TRBD1
CDR3 protein: CASSFPGQGVDGYTF
CDR3 DNA: TGTGCCAGCAGCTTCCCGGGACAGGGTGTGGATGGCTACACCTTC

V gene: TRBV5-1
clone size: few
J gene: TRBJ1-1
D gene: -
CDR3 protein: CASSLVGDRTEAFF
CDR3 DNA: TGCGCCAGCAGCTTGGTAGGGGATCGGACTGAAGCTTTCTTT

V gene: TRBV28
clone size: few
J gene: TRBJ2-5
D gene: TRBD2
CDR3 protein: CASSPNLAGVETQYF
CDR3 DNA: TGTGCCAGCAGCCCAAACCTAGCGGGAGTCGAGACCCAGTACTTC

V gene: TRBV3-1
clone size: -
J gene: TRBJ2-7
D gene: -
CDR3 protein: CASSRWRQFSSYEQYF
CDR3 DNA: TGTGCCAGCAGCCGTTGGAGGCAGTTTAGCTCCTACGAGCAGTACTTC

V gene: TRBV27
clone size: -
J gene: TRBJ2-1
D gene: TRBD2
CDR3 protein: CATHGGRAANEQFF
CDR3 DNA: TGTGCCACCCATGGGGGGAGGGCTGCCAATGAGCAGTTCTTC

V gene: TRBV7-3
clone size: -
J gene: TRBJ1-6
D gene: -
CDR3 protein: CASSLNSNSPLHF
CDR3 DNA: TGTGCCAGCAGCTTAAATAGTAATTCACCCCTCCACTTT

V gene: TRBV7-9
clone size: few
J gene: TRBJ1-2
D gene: -
CDR3 protein: CASSRGGVLYGYTF
CDR3 DNA: TGTGCCAGCAGCCGAGGCGGGGTCCTCTATGGCTACACCTTC

V gene: TRBV20-1
clone size: -
J gene: TRBJ1-1
D gene: -
CDR3 protein: CSARVKETEAFF
CDR3 DNA: TGCAGTGCTAGAGTAAAGGAAACTGAAGCTTTCTTT